The sequence of this T cell receptor (beta chain) was determined in a study of T cells in Graves' hyperthyroidism and ophthalmopathy (dated by TCRdb to the late 2010s). Notes on the research overall: Peripheral blood was collected at initial diagnosis, before any treatment. To identify TCR V-J signatures that set the groups apart, the researchers used a discovery cohort of about a hundred patients, made up of under 50 with Graves' ophthalmopathy and 57 with stable Graves' hyperthyroidism. Prospective prediction of ophthalmopathy was tested in an independent validation cohort of fewer than 20 hyperthyroidism patients and 15 to 17 patients who later progressed to ophthalmopathy. The 85 to 100 discovery patients were randomly split 7:3 into training and test sets. The study also compared thyroid tissue and blood T-cell repertoires from more than 5 Graves' hyperthyroidism patients. Once sampling was done, hyperthyroidism patients were given methimazole at a starting dose of 30 mg daily, whereas ophthalmopathy patients were given high-dose intravenous methylprednisolone. TCR Vbeta CDR3 sequencing of 120 to 150 peripheral blood samples (approximately 44 ophthalmopathy, 70 to 85 hyperthyroidism and approximately 17 progressor patients) is reported in the paper.

General conclusions and limits of the study: Most expanded thyroid clonotypes (frequency above 0.001) were also detected in blood, suggesting blood repertoires may reflect thyroid immune responses. Sample size was not statistically predetermined, and investigators were not blinded to group allocation. In validation, progression to ophthalmopathy was predicted by the model with 70% to 71% sensitivity and roughly 72% specificity, a median of about 6.4 months before onset. A 13 V-J signature model separated ophthalmopathy from stable hyperthyroidism, with around 88% sensitivity and 81% to 83% specificity in cross-validation and 80%/75% in testing.

Stable Graves' hyperthyroidism was defined as no progression to ophthalmopathy during 18 months of follow-up. Hyperthyroidism patients were aged 18 to 65 years and newly diagnosed, with disease duration of less than 2 months. The study excluded patients with uncontrolled infections, other autoimmune diseases, pregnancy or lactation. Diagnoses relied on clinical symptoms, serum thyroxine and TRAb, thyroid ultrasound and orbital computed tomography. PBMCs were isolated from 7.5 to 10 ml of fresh peripheral blood by Ficoll-Paque density gradient centrifugation. Total RNA was extracted using Trizol reagent, and RNA quality was assessed on an Agilent 2100 Bioanalyzer. The TCR beta CDR3 regions were amplified from RNA transcripts. The first round of RT-PCR for the TCR CDR3 was performed with the HTBI primer set and the Qiagen OneStep RT-PCR kit. A second multiplex PCR round built the libraries, followed by size selection and purification. The libraries were sequenced on an Illumina HiSeq2000 using paired-end 100 bp reads. Concerning the study's data processing: SOAPnuke was used to process the raw data, removing reads that contained adapters or uncalled bases, had a mean Phred below 15, or lacked an exact match to the constant primer or identifier. COPE v1.2.5 was used to merge the high-quality paired reads, and each unique nucleotide sequence was defined as a clonotype. Clonotypes were aligned to IMGT TRBV, TRBD and TRBJ reference segments using MiTCR v1.1. The analysis was restricted to V-J combinations with a frequency above 0.0001, which together covered approximately 99% of the repertoires. The TCS score was defined as F50 (clonal expansion) divided by E x V (chaos), with BLOSUM62-based TCRdist calculated between CDR3 peptides within each V-J. Welch's t-statistics and random forest reduced roughly 540 V-J features to 13, which were used in a naive Bayes classifier (R e1071). TCRdb took the public reads, trimmed them with fastp at Q25, ran MiXCR for clone calling and kept in-frame beta chains. Rows merge per CDR3 protein into single entries with the most common DNA and genes. The V and J calls come from TCRdb's annotation, not from the publication. The sample contains some 620,000 distinct CDR3 sequences, about 17% of them found a single time. The ten largest clones capture approximately 3.8% of the sample.

A word on this clonotype: Its cognate antigen has yet to be identified. There are no base qualities to consult, and no much larger clone falls within one base.

The source is a woman in her 30s with Graves' hyperthyroidism. The sample taken for sequencing was blood.

The nucleotide sequence reads TGTGCCAGCCCGCCCCTTGCCGGACAGGGGAATTCTCCCTACGAGCAGTACTTC. The encoded protein is CASPPLAGQGNSPYEQYF. The rearranged segments are TRBV6-2 or TRBV6-3 and TRBJ2-7; 9 nucleotides in the junction match TRBD1. The germline V and J ends show losses of 8 bases and 2 bases respectively, and no gene match explains 19 bases of the junction. The CDR3 runs 18 amino acids, cysteine and phenylalanine included. Only CDR3 DNA remains: 54 bases, in frame from the first base. CDR1 MNHEY and CDR2 SVGEGT are derived from the germline V gene.